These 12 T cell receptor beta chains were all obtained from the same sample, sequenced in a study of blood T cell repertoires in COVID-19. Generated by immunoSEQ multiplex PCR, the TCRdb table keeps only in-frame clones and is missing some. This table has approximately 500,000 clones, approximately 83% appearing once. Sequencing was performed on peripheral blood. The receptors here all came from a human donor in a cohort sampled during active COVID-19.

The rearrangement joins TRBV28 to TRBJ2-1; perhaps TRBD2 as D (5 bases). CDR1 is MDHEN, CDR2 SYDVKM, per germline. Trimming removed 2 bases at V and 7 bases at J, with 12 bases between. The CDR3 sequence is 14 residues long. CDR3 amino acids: CASSLPKGGNEQFF. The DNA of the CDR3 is TGTGCCAGCAGTTTACCTAAGGGCGGGAATGAGCAGTTCTTC.

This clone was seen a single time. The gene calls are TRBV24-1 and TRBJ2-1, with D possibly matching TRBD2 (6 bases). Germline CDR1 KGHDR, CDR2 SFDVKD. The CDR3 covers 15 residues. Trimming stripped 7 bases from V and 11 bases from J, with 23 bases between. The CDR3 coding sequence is TGTGCCACCAGCGGCCGGCGGGAACAATTACATAAGCAGTTCTTC. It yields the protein CATSGRREQLHKQFF.

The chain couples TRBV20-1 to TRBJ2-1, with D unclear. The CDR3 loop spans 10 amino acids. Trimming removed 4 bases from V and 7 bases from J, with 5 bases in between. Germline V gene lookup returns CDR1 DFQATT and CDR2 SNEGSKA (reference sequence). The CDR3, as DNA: TGCAGTGCTATCCGGAATGAGCAGTTCTTC. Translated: CSAIRNEQFF.

CDR3 in DNA: TGTGCCAGTAGTATCACTGGTATCGAGACCCAGTACTTC. Protein: CASSITGIETQYF. The V call is TRBV19, the J call TRBJ2-5; D is unclear. This CDR3 region has 13 residues. The germline gives CDR1 LNHDA, CDR2 SQIVND (reference sequence). The ends were cut back, 3 bases at V and 5 bases at J, with 10 bases in the middle.

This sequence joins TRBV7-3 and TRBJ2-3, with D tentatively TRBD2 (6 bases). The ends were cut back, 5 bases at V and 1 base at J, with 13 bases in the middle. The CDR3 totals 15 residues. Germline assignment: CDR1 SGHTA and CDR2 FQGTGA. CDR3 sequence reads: CASSADGRGTDTQYF. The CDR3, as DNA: TGTGCCAGCAGCGCAGACGGGAGAGGCACAGATACGCAGTATTTT.

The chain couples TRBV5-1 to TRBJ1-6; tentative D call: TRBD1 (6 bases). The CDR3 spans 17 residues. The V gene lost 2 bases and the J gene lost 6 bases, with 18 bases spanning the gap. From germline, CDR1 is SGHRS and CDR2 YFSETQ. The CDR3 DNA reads TGCGCCAGCAGCTTACGGACAGCCTCCACCTTTAATTCACCCCTCCACTTT. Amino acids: CASSLRTASTFNSPLHF.

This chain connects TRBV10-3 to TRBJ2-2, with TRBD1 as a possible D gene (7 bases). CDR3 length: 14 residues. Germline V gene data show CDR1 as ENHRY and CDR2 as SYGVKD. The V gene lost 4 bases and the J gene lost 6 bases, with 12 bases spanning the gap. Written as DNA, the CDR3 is TGTGCCATCAGTGGACAGGGAGGATCCGGGGAGCTGTTTTTT. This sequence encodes CAISGQGGSGELFF.

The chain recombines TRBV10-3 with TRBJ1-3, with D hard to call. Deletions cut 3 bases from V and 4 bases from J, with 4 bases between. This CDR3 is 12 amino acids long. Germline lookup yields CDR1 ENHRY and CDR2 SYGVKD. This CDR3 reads CAISEQGNTIYF. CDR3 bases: TGTGCCATCAGTGAACAGGGAAACACCATATATTTT.

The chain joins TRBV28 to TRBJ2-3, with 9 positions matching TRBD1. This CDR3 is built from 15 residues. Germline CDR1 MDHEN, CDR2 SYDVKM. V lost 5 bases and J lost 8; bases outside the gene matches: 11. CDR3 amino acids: CASSQGTGPPGTQYF. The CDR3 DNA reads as TGTGCCAGCAGTCAAGGGACAGGGCCCCCAGGTACGCAGTATTTT.

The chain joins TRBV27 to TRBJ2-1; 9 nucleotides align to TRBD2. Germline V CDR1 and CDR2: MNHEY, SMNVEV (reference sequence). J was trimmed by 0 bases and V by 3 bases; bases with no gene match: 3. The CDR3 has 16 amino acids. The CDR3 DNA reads TGTGCCAGCAGTTTTGGCGGGAGGGGCTCCTACAATGAGCAGTTCTTC. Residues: CASSFGGRGSYNEQFF.

CDR3 nucleotide sequence: TGTGCCAGCAGCCGACTCGTAGGGACAGGTGATCGGTTTGGGAGCAATCAGCCCCAGCATTTT. Its translation: CASSRLVGTGDRFGSNQPQHF. V gene TRBV6-6 combines with J gene TRBJ1-5, with 8 bases that match TRBD1. Germline trimming cut 6 bases from V and 1 base from J; bases unmatched to any gene: 23. Germline V gene sequence: CDR1 MNHNY, CDR2 SVGAGI (reference sequence). The CDR3 extends over 21 amino acids.

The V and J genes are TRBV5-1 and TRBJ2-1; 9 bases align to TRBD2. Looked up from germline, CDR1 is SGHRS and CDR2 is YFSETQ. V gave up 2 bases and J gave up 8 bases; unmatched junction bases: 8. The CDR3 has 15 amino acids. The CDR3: CASSFGGRGGDEQFF. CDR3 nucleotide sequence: TGCGCCAGCAGCTTTGGCGGGAGGGGAGGGGATGAGCAGTTCTTC.